The clone carrying this T cell receptor beta chain has only a few counts. What it binds is unknown. The sequencing template was cDNA reverse transcribed from extracted RNA. Produced via immunoSEQ multiplex PCR; TCRdb's table is partial and in-frame only. The repertoire has 130,000 or so clones, over 60% of them found once; the top ten carry approximately 5.1%. This sample was included in a study of CD8+ T cells in alopecia areata. Study-level information: Each day, treated patients took oral tofacitinib twice, at 5 to 10 mg per dose.

Findings of the study overall: Higher clonality than in normal scalp was seen in lesional scalp, especially alopecia totalis/universalis.

The treatment here: oral pan-JAK inhibitor, 5-10 mg twice daily. The investigators collected lesional scalp punch biopsies and peripheral blood from alopecia areata patients. The clonotype originates from a human donor with alopecia areata. The source material was CD4+ T cells sorted from blood, sampled at week 4, from a patient treated with tofacitinib.

The CDR3: CASSYGRLSYEQYF. The CDR3 region has the DNA TGTGCCAGCAGTTACGGCAGGCTCTCCTACGAGCAGTACTTC. The J gene is TRBJ2-7, the V gene TRBV6-5; D gene unclear. V dropped 2 bases and J dropped 0 bases, with 8 bases sitting between them. The CDR3 has 14 amino acids. Germline CDR1 MNHEY, CDR2 SVGAGI.